This T cell receptor beta chain was sequenced for a study of blood T cell repertoires in COVID-19. Across the study: Specimens from acute and convalescent COVID-19 originated in the United States, Italy and Spain. Nucleic acid was either cDNA or gDNA, and it came from T cells, B-cell-depleted T cells, or PBMCs.

Study processing details: Estimates of nucleated cell counts were drawn from the amplification of reference gene primers. TCRdb's table, derived via immunoSEQ multiplex PCR, lists solely in-frame clones and lacks some. D and trimming were read from the DNA, whereas the V and J calls and clone size are those reported in that table. The profile shows about 410,000 clones, approximately 90% of them singletons. The TCR sequence derives from a woman aged 25 to 39 with active or convalescent COVID-19. Sequencing input: peripheral blood.

CDR3 residues: CAISTGGSFNQPQHF. The DNA for the CDR3 is TGTGCCATCAGCACAGGGGGATCCTTCAATCAGCCCCAGCATTTT. The chain carries TRBV10-3 and TRBJ1-5; 8 bases match TRBD1. Germline V gene lookup returns CDR1 ENHRY and CDR2 SYGVKD. V lost 6 bases and J lost 3; bases outside the gene matches: 7. This CDR3 spans 15 amino acids.